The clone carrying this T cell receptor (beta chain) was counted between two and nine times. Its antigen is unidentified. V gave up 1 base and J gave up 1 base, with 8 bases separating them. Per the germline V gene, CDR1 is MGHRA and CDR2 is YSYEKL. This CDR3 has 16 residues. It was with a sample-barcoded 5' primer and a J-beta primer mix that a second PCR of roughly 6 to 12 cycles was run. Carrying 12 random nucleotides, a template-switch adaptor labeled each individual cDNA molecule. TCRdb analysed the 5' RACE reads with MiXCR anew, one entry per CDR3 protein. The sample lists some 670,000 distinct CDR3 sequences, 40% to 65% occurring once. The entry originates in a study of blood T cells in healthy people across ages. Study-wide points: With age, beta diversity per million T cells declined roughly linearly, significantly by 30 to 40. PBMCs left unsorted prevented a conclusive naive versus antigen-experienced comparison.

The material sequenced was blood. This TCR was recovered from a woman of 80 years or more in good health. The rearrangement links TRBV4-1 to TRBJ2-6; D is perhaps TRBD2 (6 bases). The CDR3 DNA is TGCGCCAGCAGCCAAGTGGGAGGTTCTGGGGCCAACGTCCTGACTTTC. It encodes CASSQVGGSGANVLTF.